This TCR beta chain was observed in a study of cytomegalovirus exposure and HLA in healthy donors. Across the study: The 110 million or so unique TCR beta sequences, from roughly 170 million T cells, were found by an earlier analysis.

This clone has more than one count but fewer than ten. Its target is unknown. 13 Jbeta primers and 60 Vbeta primers were used for the PCR. In the study's own analysis: In a later analysis, roughly 11 million of approximately 86 million unique beta chains occurred in at least two donors. The repertoire was sequenced with immunoSEQ multiplex PCR; TCRdb's copy has only in-frame clones and lacks some. Clonal size and the V and J genes are those of that table, whereas D and trimming came from the DNA. This sample has about 98,000 clones, with 55% to 75% found just once. The study's findings and limits: TCR association rates varied by HLA locus in a later analysis, with DRB1 highest and HLA-C lowest.

This CDR3 is 16 amino acids long. The V gene end was trimmed by 0 bases and the J gene end by 0 bases; junction bases not matched to a gene: 3. Germline loops: CDR1 ENHRY, CDR2 SYGVKD. The rearrangement links TRBV10-3 to TRBJ2-3, with 7 bases that match TRBD1. The sequence derives from a man aged 50-60 years in good health and CMV-seronegative. Material for sequencing was PBMCs. The CDR3 sequence is CAISESRTGSTDTQYF. CDR3 sequence (DNA): TGTGCCATCAGTGAGTCGAGGACAGGAAGCACAGATACGCAGTATTTT.